This T cell receptor beta chain was profiled in a study of blood T cell repertoires in COVID-19. Background on the study: Donors in the United States, Italy and Spain gave samples during acute or convalescent COVID-19. The cDNA or gDNA used as material had been derived from T cells, B-cell-depleted T cells, or PBMCs.

Trimming took 3 bases from V and 6 from J; bases not matched to a gene: 5. The CDR3 has 16 residues. The germline V gene has CDR1 LNHDA and CDR2 SQIVND (reference sequence). Original processing methods: Reference gene primer amplification gave nucleated cell count estimates. Sequencing used immunoSEQ multiplex PCR; TCRdb keeps in-frame clones, though not all of them. V, J and clone size reflect that table, while D and trimming were determined from the DNA. The profile covers roughly 38,000 clones, with 70% to 90% appearing a single time and approximately 9.1% taken by the ten largest. What was sequenced was peripheral blood. The clonotype was recovered from a man aged 55 to 69 in a cohort sampled during active COVID-19. The J gene is TRBJ2-1, the V gene TRBV19; 13 bases match TRBD2. The chain's CDR3 is CASSIPTSGRSNEQFF. CDR3 DNA sequence: TGTGCCAGTAGTATCCCGACTAGCGGGAGGTCCAATGAGCAGTTCTTC.